The 30 T cell receptor beta chains reported below all come from one sample, sequenced in a study of CD8 T cells in ankylosing spondylitis. Using its own MiXCR run on the 5' RACE reads, TCRdb lists one record per CDR3 protein. Of some 250,000 distinct CDR3 sequences listed, approximately 24% were seen once; the top ten hold approximately 0.61%. The sample consisted of blood, either unsorted or a sorted T cell fraction (not recorded which). These TCRs come from a male donor with ankylosing spondylitis or in good health (not recorded which).

This clonotype showed up many times. The V and J genes are TRBV20-1 and TRBJ2-5; D unclear. CDR3 size: 10 residues. Germline V lookup: CDR1 DFQATT, CDR2 SNEGSKA (reference sequence). V lost 2 bases to trimming and J lost 2 bases, with 0 bases between them. The DNA of the CDR3 is TGCAGTGCTAGACAAGAGACCCAGTACTTC. It specifies CSARQETQYF.

This clonotype has just a few counts. Written as DNA, the CDR3 is TGCAGTGCTAGGGGGACTAGCGGGGGGACCTATAGCACAGATACGCAGTATTTT. Encoded protein: CSARGTSGGTYSTDTQYF. The chain couples TRBV20-1 to TRBJ2-3; 15 bases are shared with TRBD2. This CDR3 is built from 18 residues. V was clipped by 3 bases and J by 0 bases; unmatched bases: 7. Per the germline V gene, CDR1 is DFQATT and CDR2 is SNEGSKA (reference sequence).

This clonotype was counted at least ten times. The chain uses TRBV20-1 and TRBJ2-7; 8 bases line up with TRBD1. The CDR3 totals 15 residues. Germline CDR1 DFQATT, CDR2 SNEGSKA (reference sequence). V was clipped by 3 bases and J by 3 bases; unmatched bases: 10. The CDR3 DNA sequence: TGCAGTGCTAGGGGCGGTGGACAGGGCCTCTACGAGCAGTACTTC. Its protein is CSARGGGQGLYEQYF.

V gene TRBV20-1 combines with J gene TRBJ2-3; possible D gene TRBD2, 6 bases. The CDR3 runs 12 residues. Germline values: CDR1 DFQATT, CDR2 SNEGSKA (reference sequence). V lost 7 bases, J lost 6 bases, and 14 bases lay in between. CDR3 sequence (DNA): TGCAGTGGGCCTCGGGGGATGGATACGCAGTATTTT. Protein product: CSGPRGMDTQYF.

This clonotype was picked up many times. The rearrangement uses TRBV7-9 and TRBJ2-5; either TRBD1 or TRBD2 may supply D (5 bases each). The CDR3 loop spans 15 amino acids. Germline loops: CDR1 SEHNR, CDR2 FQNEAQ (reference sequence). Trimming removed 5 bases at V and 1 base at J, with 14 bases between. The CDR3 here is CASSPRDVRQETQYF. CDR3 coding DNA: TGTGCCAGCAGCCCCCGGGACGTTCGCCAAGAGACCCAGTACTTC. Full variable domain (outside the CDR3, taken from reference TRBV7-9 and TRBJ2-5): DTGVSQNPRHKITKRGQNVTFRCDPISEHNRLYWYRQTLGQGPEFLTYFQNEAQLEKSRLLSDRFSAERPKGSFSTLEIQRTEQGDSAMYLCASSPRDVRQETQYFGPGTRLLVL.

The table lists this clonotype with many counts. The V gene is TRBV20-1, the J gene TRBJ2-3; 8 bases fit TRBD2. The CDR3 loop spans 17 amino acids. The trim removed 1 base at V and 4 bases at J, leaving 13 bases unmatched. Germline values: CDR1 DFQATT, CDR2 SNEGSKA (reference sequence). Here the CDR3 DNA reads TGCAGTGCTAGAGGACCATCGGGACTAGGTCCTCCAGATACGCAGTATTTT. Translating it yields CSARGPSGLGPPDTQYF.

The chain has TRBV10-3 and TRBJ2-3; 7 nucleotides match TRBD1. V lost 11 bases and J lost 3; bases outside the gene matches: 14. The germline V gene has CDR1 ENHRY and CDR2 SYGVKD. This CDR3 is 15 amino acids long. CDR3 DNA: TGTGCCGCCAGGGGAGACAGGGTAGAGACAGATACGCAGTATTTT. The encoded protein is CAARGDRVETDTQYF.

The sample holds many counts of this clonotype. The rearrangement links TRBV29-1 to TRBJ2-1; no firm D call. Between the trimmed V and J ends, which lost 4 bases and 0 bases, there was a span of 10 bases. Germline V CDR1 and CDR2: SQVTM, ANQGSEA. The CDR3 is 14 amino acids. The CDR3 loop is CSVVVILSYNEQFF. CDR3 in DNA: TGCAGCGTTGTGGTGATACTCTCCTACAATGAGCAGTTCTTC.

This clonotype turned up a few times. The chain carries TRBV20-1 and TRBJ2-7; TRBD1 might be the D (6 bases). The germline V gene encodes CDR1 DFQATT and CDR2 SNEGSKA (reference sequence). The CDR3 contains 13 residues. V lost 3 bases to trimming and J lost 2 bases, with 11 bases between them. The CDR3 nucleotides read TGCAGTGCTAGTTTGGACAGCACCTACGAGCAGTACTTC. Its translation is CSASLDSTYEQYF.

This clonotype was recorded many times. The V and J genes are TRBV20-1 and TRBJ2-1, with TRBD2 identical over 14 bases. Germline CDR1 and CDR2: DFQATT and SNEGSKA (reference sequence). With V trimmed by 6 bases and J by 2 bases, 9 bases remained unmatched. CDR3 length: 17 residues. The CDR3 nucleotides are TGCAGTGCCCGGACTAGCGGGGGGCTTGGCCCCTACAATGAGCAGTTCTTC. This gives the protein CSARTSGGLGPYNEQFF.

This clonotype appeared a few times. This sequence joins TRBV10-3 and TRBJ1-5; TRBD1 aligns across 8 bases. CDR3 length equals 13 residues. Germline CDR1 reads ENHRY; CDR2 reads SYGVKD. V trimming: 11 bases; J trimming: 3 bases; junction bases outside the gene matches: 6. The DNA for the CDR3 is TGTGCCCCCGGACAGGGCAACAATCAGCCCCAGCATTTT. Amino acids: CAPGQGNNQPQHF.

In its sample, this clonotype was seen a few times. The chain couples TRBV29-1 to TRBJ2-5; D possibly corresponds to TRBD1 (6 bases). Germline V gene data show CDR1 as SQVTM and CDR2 as ANQGSEA. V lost 3 bases to trimming and J lost 3 bases, with 14 bases between them. The CDR3 is 14 residues long. Written as DNA, the CDR3 is TGCAGCGTTGAGGCCAGGGGCGCGAAAGAGACCCAGTACTTC. This translates into CSVEARGAKETQYF.

In this sample, this clonotype turned up a few times. The rearrangement joins TRBV20-1 to TRBJ2-7; TRBD1 or TRBD2 may be the D gene (5 bases each). This CDR3 contains 16 residues. Per germline, CDR1 DFQATT and CDR2 SNEGSKA (reference sequence). V dropped 1 base and J dropped 5 bases, with 21 bases sitting between them. The CDR3 region is CSARVPGRAGFDEQYF. DNA of the CDR3: TGCAGTGCTAGAGTACCGGGCAGGGCGGGTTTCGACGAGCAGTACTTC.

The V call is TRBV6-1, the J call TRBJ2-7, with 12 bases matching TRBD2. V was clipped by 5 bases and J by 4 bases; unmatched bases: 3. The CDR3 loop spans 14 amino acids. Germline CDR1 is MNHNS and CDR2 is SASEGT. The CDR3 is CASSKLAGGYEQYF. CDR3 coding DNA: TGTGCCAGCAGTAAACTAGCGGGGGGTTACGAGCAGTACTTC.

About this clonotype: This may be a read error, as it is one base from a much larger clone. This rearrangement joins TRBV12-3 or TRBV12-4 to TRBJ2-5; D gene ambiguous. The CDR3 is 11 residues long. Deletions cut 7 bases from V and 3 bases from J, with 6 bases between. The CDR3 loop reads CASKKEETQYF. The CDR3, as DNA: TGTGCCAGCAAGAAGGAAGAGACCCAGTACTTC.

The table lists this clonotype with many counts. The J gene is TRBJ1-1, the V gene TRBV12-3 or TRBV12-4; D not certain. V was clipped by 2 bases and J by 5 bases, with 9 bases between them. This CDR3 comprises 13 residues. The CDR3 here is CASSLLSGTEAFF. In nucleotides, the CDR3 is TGTGCCAGCAGTTTACTGTCGGGGACTGAAGCTTTCTTT.

The rearrangement links TRBV19 to TRBJ1-6; maybe TRBD1 (6 bases). Germline V gene sequence: CDR1 LNHDA, CDR2 SQIVND (reference sequence). CDR3 size: 14 residues. Trimming took 6 bases from V and 8 from J, leaving 14 bases between them. In nucleotides, the CDR3 is TGTGCCAGTAGCACGGACAGTGGAGATTCACCCCTCCACTTT. It codes for CASSTDSGDSPLHF.

The chain links TRBV10-3 to TRBJ1-1; weak D call: TRBD1 (6 bases). In germline, CDR1 is ENHRY, CDR2 SYGVKD. Trimming took 7 bases from V and 1 from J, leaving 10 bases between them. The CDR3 loop spans 13 amino acids. The CDR3 spells CAITGQKNTEAFF. The CDR3 DNA sequence: TGTGCCATCACAGGACAGAAGAACACTGAAGCTTTCTTT.

This rearrangement joins TRBV5-5 to TRBJ2-3, with 10 bases lining up with TRBD2. In germline, CDR1 is SGHKS, CDR2 YYEKEE (reference sequence). V shed 2 bases and J 4 bases; nucleotides not matched to a gene: 7. The CDR3 is 16 amino acids. CDR3: CASSFGSGGAADTQYF. For the CDR3, the DNA is TGTGCCAGCAGCTTCGGAAGCGGGGGGGCCGCAGATACGCAGTATTTT.

The chain links TRBV2 to TRBJ2-5; weak D call: TRBD1 (6 bases). Germline V gives CDR1 SNHLY, CDR2 FYNNEI. Trimming left V 3 bases short and J 5 bases short, with 13 bases between. The CDR3 sequence is 14 residues long. The CDR3 nucleotides are TGTGCCAGCAGTGAGGTGGGGGCGGAGGAGACCCAGTACTTC. As protein: CASSEVGAEETQYF. The variable domain in full, completed from reference TRBV2 and TRBJ2-5, reads EPEVTQTPSHQVTQMGQEVILRCVPISNHLYFYWYRQILGQKVEFLVSFYNNEISEKSEIFDDQFSVERPDGSNFTLKIRSTKLEDSAMYFCASSEVGAEETQYFGPGTRLLVL.

This clonotype was detected many times. The chain uses TRBV29-1 and TRBJ1-2; perhaps TRBD1 as D (5 bases). Germline V gene lookup returns CDR1 SQVTM and CDR2 ANQGSEA. V was pared by 8 bases and J by 3 bases, with 16 bases between. The CDR3 spans 13 residues. CDR3 residues: CSYRDPMDYGYTF. CDR3 DNA: TGCAGCTACCGGGACCCTATGGACTATGGCTACACCTTC.

The rearrangement joins TRBV2 to TRBJ2-5; D gene unclear. Germline V gives CDR1 SNHLY, CDR2 FYNNEI. This CDR3 spans 16 amino acids. V was cut by 0 bases and J by 5 bases, with 16 bases left in between. Here the CDR3 DNA reads TGTGCCAGCAGTGAAGCTAGGCTCTTGAGTTCGGAGACCCAGTACTTC. This gives the protein CASSEARLLSSETQYF.

This clonotype turned up a few times. This chain uses TRBV10-3 with TRBJ2-7, with 7 bases identical to TRBD1. The CDR3 spans 13 residues. The V gene's germline CDR1 is ENHRY and CDR2 SYGVKD. The V gene end was trimmed by 7 bases and the J gene end by 6 bases; junction bases not matched to a gene: 9. The CDR3 sequence is CAINSGGVGEQYF. Written as DNA, the CDR3 is TGTGCCATCAACTCAGGGGGTGTAGGCGAGCAGTACTTC.

This clonotype was seen ten or more times. This chain uses TRBV20-1 with TRBJ1-1; TRBD1 aligns across 7 bases. Germline CDR1 is DFQATT and CDR2 is SNEGSKA (reference sequence). V trimming: 3 bases; J trimming: 6 bases; junction bases outside the gene matches: 10. This CDR3 region has 14 residues. The CDR3 sequence is CSASRGQLRPEAFF. In DNA form, the CDR3 reads TGCAGTGCTAGCCGGGGACAGCTAAGACCTGAAGCTTTCTTT.

Points on this clonotype: Mismatch with germline at one junction end may stem from a read error. The chain recombines TRBV20-1 with TRBJ2-2; 8 bases agree with TRBD2. CDR1 is DFQATT, CDR2 SNEGSKA, per germline (reference sequence). The CDR3 consists of 15 residues. CDR3: CIAARAPGGTGELFF. CDR3 DNA: TGCATTGCTGCCCGAGCTCCGGGGGGGACCGGGGAGCTGTTTTTT.

The chain uses TRBV20-1 and TRBJ2-3; the D is unclear. CDR3 size: 15 residues. CDR1 and CDR2 from the germline V gene are DFQATT and SNEGSKA (reference sequence). V was trimmed by 6 bases and J by 1 base, leaving 17 bases between them. The CDR3 loop reads CSAPRAESRTDTQYF. CDR3 DNA sequence: TGCAGTGCCCCTAGGGCAGAGTCGCGCACAGATACGCAGTATTTT.

In its sample, this clonotype was seen many times. The genes are TRBV10-3 and TRBJ2-7, with D perhaps matching TRBD1 (6 bases). This CDR3 is 13 amino acids long. Germline CDR1 is ENHRY and CDR2 is SYGVKD. With 8 bases removed from V and 4 bases from J, the gap between germline ends came to 15 bases. CDR3 DNA: TGTGCCATCTCGCGAACAGGGAGTTACGAGCAGTACTTC. Amino acid sequence: CAISRTGSYEQYF.

This chain links TRBV20-1 with TRBJ2-1; D is ambiguous. Per the germline V gene, CDR1 is DFQATT and CDR2 is SNEGSKA (reference sequence). The CDR3 contains 12 residues. V was cut by 5 bases and J by 8 bases, with 13 bases left in between. CDR3 coding DNA: TGCAGTGCTCCAACGTGGCTCGATGAGCAGTTCTTC. Protein: CSAPTWLDEQFF.

The gene calls are TRBV29-1 and TRBJ2-3; maybe TRBD1 (6 bases). CDR1 is SQVTM, CDR2 ANQGSEA, per germline. The CDR3 runs to 14 residues. Deletions cut 4 bases from V and 0 bases from J, with 11 bases between. The CDR3 bases are TGCAGCGTTGTAGGGACACAGAGCACAGATACGCAGTATTTT. Its translation is CSVVGTQSTDTQYF.

The chain carries TRBV2 and TRBJ2-5, with TRBD2 identical over 7 bases. CDR1 SNHLY and CDR2 FYNNEI come from the germline V gene. The CDR3 consists of 13 residues. V trimming: 4 bases; J trimming: 5 bases; junction bases outside the gene matches: 4. CDR3 nucleotide sequence: TGTGCCAGCAGTGTATACGGGGGGGAGACCCAGTACTTC. Its protein product is CASSVYGGETQYF.